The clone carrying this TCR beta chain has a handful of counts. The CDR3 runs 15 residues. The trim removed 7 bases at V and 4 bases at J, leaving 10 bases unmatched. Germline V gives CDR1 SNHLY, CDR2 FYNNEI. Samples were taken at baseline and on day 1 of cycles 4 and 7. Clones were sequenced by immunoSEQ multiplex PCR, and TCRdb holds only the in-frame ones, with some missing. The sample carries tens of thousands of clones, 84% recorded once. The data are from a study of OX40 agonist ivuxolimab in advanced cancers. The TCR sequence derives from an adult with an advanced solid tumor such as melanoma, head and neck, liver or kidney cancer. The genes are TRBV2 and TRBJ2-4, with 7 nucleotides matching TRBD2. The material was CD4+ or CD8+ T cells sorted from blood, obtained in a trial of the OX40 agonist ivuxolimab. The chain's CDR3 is CASTRASGLKNIQYF. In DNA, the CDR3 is TGTGCCAGCACGAGGGCTAGCGGCTTGAAAAACATTCAGTACTTC.